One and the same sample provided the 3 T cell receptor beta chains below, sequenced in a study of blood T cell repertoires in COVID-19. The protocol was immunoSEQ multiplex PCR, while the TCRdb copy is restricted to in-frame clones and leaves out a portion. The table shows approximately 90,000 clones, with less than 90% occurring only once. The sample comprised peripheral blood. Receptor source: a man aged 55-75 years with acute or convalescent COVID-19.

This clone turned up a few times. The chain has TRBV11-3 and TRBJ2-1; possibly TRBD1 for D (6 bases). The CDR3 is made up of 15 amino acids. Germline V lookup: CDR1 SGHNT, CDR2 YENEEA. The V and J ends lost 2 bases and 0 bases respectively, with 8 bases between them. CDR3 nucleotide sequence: TGTGCCAGCAGCTTAAACAGGGCCTCCTACAATGAGCAGTTCTTC. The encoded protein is CASSLNRASYNEQFF.

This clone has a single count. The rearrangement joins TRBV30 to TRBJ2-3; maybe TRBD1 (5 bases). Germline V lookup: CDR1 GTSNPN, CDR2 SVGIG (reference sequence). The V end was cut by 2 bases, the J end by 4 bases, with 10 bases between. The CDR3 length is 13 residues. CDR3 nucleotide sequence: TGTGCCTGGAGTCCAGGGAACGCAGATACGCAGTATTTT. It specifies CAWSPGNADTQYF.

This CDR3 is CASSDSYNSPLHF. Written as DNA, the CDR3 is TGTGCCAGCAGTGACAGTTATAATTCACCCCTCCACTTT. The chain is built from TRBV6-1 and TRBJ1-6, with D unclear. Trimming shortened V by 3 bases and J by 4 bases, and 4 bases separated the two germline ends. Germline loops: CDR1 MNHNS, CDR2 SASEGT. The length of the CDR3 is 13 residues.